This T cell receptor beta chain was documented in a study of CD8 T cells in ankylosing spondylitis (dated by TCRdb to 2015 to 2018). Regarding the research as a whole: To find TCR variants linked to disease, the study profiled T cell receptor beta repertoires in ankylosing spondylitis patients and healthy donors. The whole study cohort included 90 to 120 healthy donors and 20 to 25 ankylosing spondylitis patients. Peripheral blood was sampled, and synovial fluid was also collected from ankylosing spondylitis patients.

The CDR3, cysteine through phenylalanine, is 16 amino acids long. Here the CDR3 DNA is all that survives: 48 bases in frame from base 1. The CDR1 and CDR2 encoded by the germline V gene (reference sequence) are LNHNV and YYDKDF. The junction shows trimming of 0 bases on V and 5 bases on J, and the gene matches do not reach 8 bases of it. This clonotype occurred many times. There is no known antigen for this receptor. Base qualities are not recorded, but no much larger clone differs from it by a single base. General conclusions and limits of the study: Significant enrichment of the disease-linked clones was reported in matched synovial fluid samples from ankylosing spondylitis patients. The disease-linked clones had a CD8+ phenotype and were found at relatively low frequencies in peripheral blood. Some of the motif variants had been reported before in the synovial fluid and blood of reactive arthritis patients, a finding that suggests common disease-initiation mechanisms. Blood from ankylosing spondylitis patients appeared to be characterized by a TCR beta motif composed of about eight highly homologous amino acid variants.

The sequencer listed for this sample is Illumina HiSeq 2500. Quantitative 5'-RACE with molecular barcodes was the method used to prepare the TCR beta libraries. Per the source publication's procedure: A new computational method based on a probabilistic model of VDJ rearrangement was used to identify disease-linked TCR variants. Through fastp at Q25 and MiXCR, TCRdb rebuilt clones from the public reads, retaining in-frame beta chains. CDR3 protein duplicates are merged, each entry listing the most common genes and DNA. None of the V and J calls come from the authors' own analysis; TCRdb made them. The sample table holds 450,000 to 550,000 distinct CDR3 sequences, of which approximately 5% were seen once. The leading ten clones occupy under 4.5% of the sample.

This receptor was taken from a male donor with ankylosing spondylitis. This receptor chain uses TRBV15 and TRBJ1-2, and 8 bases in between align with TRBD1. The sample consisted of blood, either unsorted or a sorted T cell fraction (not recorded which). This receptor carries the CDR3 CATSRDPGQVRYGYTF. The bases are TGTGCCACCAGCAGAGATCCGGGACAGGTCCGATATGGCTACACCTTC.